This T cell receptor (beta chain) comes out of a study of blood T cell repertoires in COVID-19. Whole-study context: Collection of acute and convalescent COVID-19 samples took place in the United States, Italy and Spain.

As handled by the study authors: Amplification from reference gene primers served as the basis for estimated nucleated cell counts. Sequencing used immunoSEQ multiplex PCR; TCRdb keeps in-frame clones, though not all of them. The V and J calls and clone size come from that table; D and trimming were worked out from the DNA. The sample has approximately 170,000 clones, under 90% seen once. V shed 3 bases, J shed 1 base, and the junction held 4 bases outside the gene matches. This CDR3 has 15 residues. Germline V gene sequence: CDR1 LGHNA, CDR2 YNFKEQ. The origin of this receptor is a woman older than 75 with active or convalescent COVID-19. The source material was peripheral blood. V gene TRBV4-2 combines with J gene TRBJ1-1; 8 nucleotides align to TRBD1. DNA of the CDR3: TGTGCCAGCAGCCAGGAGACAGGGGAGAACACTGAAGCTTTCTTT. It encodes CASSQETGENTEAFF.